A selection of T cell receptor beta chains follows, all from one sample in a study of cytomegalovirus exposure and HLA in healthy donors. Generated by immunoSEQ multiplex PCR, the TCRdb table keeps only in-frame clones and is missing some. The sample carries some 160,000 clones, roughly 82% recorded once. Sequencing was carried out using PBMCs. The receptors shown here come from a woman aged 25-40 years in good health and CMV-seronegative. CDR3s include the opening cysteine and the closing phenylalanine or tryptophan. A D gene is named only where the DNA matches it firmly. Clone sizes are given selectively: once, few, many, or a class where the clone is expanded.

j_call	v_call	d_call	clone_size	cdr3_aa	cdr3_nt
TRBJ2-7	TRBV11-1	TRBD1	NA	CASSWTTGLYEQYF	TGTGCCAGCAGCTGGACGACAGGGCTCTACGAGCAGTACTTC
TRBJ2-7	TRBV29-1	NA	NA	CSVETAYEQYF	TGCAGCGTTGAGACAGCCTACGAGCAGTACTTC
TRBJ2-7	TRBV7-2	TRBD1	once	CASSFPGTVLYEQYF	TGTGCCAGCAGCTTTCCCGGGACAGTCCTCTACGAGCAGTACTTC
TRBJ2-7	TRBV9	TRBD1	NA	CASSSDTGGYEQYF	TGTGCCAGCAGCTCTGACACAGGGGGCTACGAGCAGTACTTC
TRBJ2-7	TRBV5-6	NA	few	CASSLEVRVPTYEQYF	TGTGCCAGCAGCTTGGAAGTCAGGGTGCCTACCTACGAGCAGTACTTC
TRBJ2-7	TRBV28	NA	NA	CASSYLQGSSYEQYF	TGTGCCAGCAGTTACCTACAGGGATCTTCATACGAGCAGTACTTC
TRBJ1-1	TRBV11-2	TRBD1	few	CASSSPNGQAEAFF	TGTGCCAGCAGCTCGCCCAACGGACAGGCAGAAGCTTTCTTT
TRBJ1-2	TRBV2	NA	few	CASSTQIYGYTF	TGTGCCAGCAGTACCCAGATCTATGGCTACACCTTC
TRBJ1-2	TRBV30	NA	NA	CAWSSGSNYGYTF	TGTGCCTGGAGTTCGGGATCTAACTATGGCTACACCTTC
TRBJ1-4	TRBV6-6	TRBD1	NA	CASSYGRGRTNEKLFF	TGTGCCAGCAGTTACGGCAGGGGGCGTACTAATGAAAAACTGTTTTTT
TRBJ2-1	TRBV12-5	NA	NA	CASGSTTSIVNEQFF	TGTGCTAGTGGTTCGACGACTAGTATAGTCAATGAGCAGTTCTTC
TRBJ1-5	TRBV6-5	NA	NA	CASSHRYSNQPQHF	TGTGCCAGCAGCCACAGGTATAGCAATCAGCCCCAGCATTTT
TRBJ1-2	TRBV30	TRBD1	NA	CAWSLRGPQNYGYTF	TGTGCCTGGAGTTTAAGGGGGCCCCAGAACTATGGCTACACCTTC
TRBJ1-2	TRBV7-9	TRBD1	few	CASSFTGVGFGGYTF	TGTGCCAGCAGCTTCACAGGGGTCGGGTTTGGAGGCTACACCTTC
TRBJ2-5	TRBV10-1	NA	NA	CASSESPTGLQETQYF	TGCGCCAGCAGTGAGTCCCCGACAGGACTTCAAGAGACCCAGTACTTC
TRBJ2-1	TRBV5-1	TRBD2	NA	CASRETSGNNEQFF	TGCGCCAGCAGGGAGACTAGCGGGAACAATGAGCAGTTCTTC
TRBJ1-1	TRBV11-2	NA	NA	CASSLSPRGYTEAFF	TGTGCCAGCAGCTTAAGCCCTCGGGGGTACACTGAAGCTTTCTTT
TRBJ2-1	TRBV7-9	NA	NA	CASSLNFRGEGLGWDEQFF	TGTGCCAGCAGCTTAAATTTTAGGGGGGAGGGCCTCGGTTGGGATGAGCAGTTCTTC
TRBJ1-5	TRBV7-9	NA	NA	CSSSYYLGPQHF	TGTTCCAGCAGTTACTACCTAGGGCCCCAGCATTTT
TRBJ2-5	TRBV5-4	NA	NA	CASSLGGNPQETQYF	TGTGCCAGCAGCTTGGGTGGCAACCCCCAAGAGACCCAGTACTTC
TRBJ2-7	TRBV28	NA	NA	CASSSPHGGSYEQYF	TGTGCCAGCAGTTCCCCTCACGGGGGCTCCTACGAGCAGTACTTC
TRBJ1-1	TRBV27	TRBD1	NA	CASSLRQGASTEAFF	TGTGCCAGCAGTTTAAGGCAGGGGGCGAGCACTGAAGCTTTCTTT
TRBJ2-5	TRBV7-2	NA	few	CASSSFEWRDAETQYF	TGTGCCAGCAGCTCTTTTGAGTGGCGGGATGCGGAGACCCAGTACTTC
TRBJ1-2	TRBV28	TRBD1	NA	CASSRTGIPYGYTF	TGTGCCAGCAGCCGGACAGGGATTCCCTATGGCTACACCTTC
TRBJ2-1	TRBV7-9	NA	NA	CASSLSLSSYNEQFF	TGTGCCAGCAGTCTTAGCTTGAGCTCCTACAATGAGCAGTTCTTC
TRBJ2-4	TRBV5-1	NA	NA	CASSLGSRRLQYF	TGCGCCAGCAGCTTGGGGTCTAGACGTTTACAGTACTTC